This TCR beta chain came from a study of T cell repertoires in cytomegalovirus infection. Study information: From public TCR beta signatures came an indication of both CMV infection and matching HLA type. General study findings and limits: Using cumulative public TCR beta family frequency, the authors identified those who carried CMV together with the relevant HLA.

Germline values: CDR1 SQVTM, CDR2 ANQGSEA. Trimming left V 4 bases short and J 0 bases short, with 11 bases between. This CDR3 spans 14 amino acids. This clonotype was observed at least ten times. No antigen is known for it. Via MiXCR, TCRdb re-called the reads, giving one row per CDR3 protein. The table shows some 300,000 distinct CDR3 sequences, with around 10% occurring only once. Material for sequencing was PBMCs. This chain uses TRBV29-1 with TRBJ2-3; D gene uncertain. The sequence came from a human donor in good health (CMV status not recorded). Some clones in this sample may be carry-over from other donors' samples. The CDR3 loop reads CSVASAGSTDTQYF. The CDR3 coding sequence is TGCAGCGTTGCCAGTGCTGGGAGCACAGATACGCAGTATTTT.